The 28 T cell receptor beta chains below come from one sample, sequenced in a study of cytomegalovirus exposure and HLA in healthy donors. Primers included in the PCR were 60 Vbeta and 13 Jbeta primers. Only in-frame clones appear in the TCRdb table, and some are missing; sequencing was by immunoSEQ multiplex PCR. The profile shows roughly 100,000 clones, approximately 14% of them singletons. The specimen sequenced was PBMCs. Every receptor here comes from a female donor in good health and CMV-seronegative.

This clone was detected a few times. This chain uses TRBV30 with TRBJ2-7, with D perhaps matching TRBD1 (6 bases). Germline V gene data show CDR1 as GTSNPN and CDR2 as SVGIG (reference sequence). V lost 5 bases and J 0 bases, leaving 11 bases between the germline ends. This CDR3 contains 13 residues. The CDR3 DNA is TGTGCCTGGTATCGGACAGCCTCCTACGAGCAGTACTTC. The encoded protein is CAWYRTASYEQYF.

This clone was counted between two and nine times. The chain couples TRBV6-6 to TRBJ1-6, with D tentatively TRBD1 (6 bases). V lost 2 bases and J 11 bases, leaving 16 bases between the germline ends. The CDR3 loop spans 15 amino acids. Germline CDR1 reads MNHNY; CDR2 reads SVGAGI (reference sequence). CDR3 bases: TGTGCCAGCAGTTACACTCCCCACTCAGGGGCACCCCTCCACTTT. It translates to CASSYTPHSGAPLHF.

The chain joins TRBV4-3 to TRBJ2-1; 10 bases are shared with TRBD2. The CDR3 contains 13 residues. From germline, CDR1 is LGHNA and CDR2 YSLEER. With V trimmed by 1 base and J by 15 bases, 6 bases remained unmatched. CDR3 loop: CASSQGLAGVPFF. CDR3 in DNA: TGCGCCAGCAGCCAAGGCCTAGCGGGAGTTCCGTTCTTC.

This clone was counted between two and nine times. The V and J genes are TRBV28 and TRBJ2-1; possible D gene TRBD1, 5 bases. CDR1 MDHEN and CDR2 SYDVKM come from the germline V gene. Trimming pared 3 bases from V and 3 bases from J, leaving 12 bases between. This CDR3 is built from 15 residues. The DNA for the CDR3 is TGTGCCAGCAGTTTCACAGGCCCCCACTACAATGAGCAGTTCTTC. Its translation is CASSFTGPHYNEQFF.

The chain couples TRBV30 to TRBJ2-7; 7 nucleotides align to TRBD2. Per the germline V gene, CDR1 is GTSNPN and CDR2 is SVGIG (reference sequence). The CDR3 extends over 11 amino acids. After removal of 0 bases from V and 12 bases from J, the junction contained 5 bases not matched to a gene. For the CDR3, the DNA is TGTGCCTGGAGTGTTGCGGGGGTAAGGTACTTC. This codes for CAWSVAGVRYF.

This chain links TRBV9 with TRBJ2-1; 9 nucleotides align to TRBD1. V gave up 3 bases and J gave up 7 bases; unmatched junction bases: 11. Per the germline V gene, CDR1 is SGDLS and CDR2 is YYNGEE. The CDR3 runs to 16 residues. The CDR3 DNA reads as TGTGCCAGCAGCGACAACCGGGACAGGGCCGGGAATGAGCAGTTCTTC. Encoded protein: CASSDNRDRAGNEQFF.

This clone showed up just a few times. This chain links TRBV30 with TRBJ1-5; 9 bases match TRBD1. This CDR3 is 14 amino acids long. V shed 3 bases, J shed 6 bases, and the junction held 6 bases outside the gene matches. The germline V gene has CDR1 GTSNPN and CDR2 SVGIG (reference sequence). The CDR3 reads CAWSKTQGAQPQHF. The CDR3 DNA reads as TGTGCCTGGAGCAAAACACAGGGGGCTCAGCCCCAGCATTTT.

This chain links TRBV15 with TRBJ2-1; 8 bases fit TRBD1. In germline, CDR1 is LNHNV, CDR2 YYDKDF (reference sequence). The V gene end was trimmed by 4 bases and the J gene end by 3 bases; junction bases not matched to a gene: 5. This CDR3 region has 15 residues. CDR3 in DNA: TGTGCCACCAGCAACCCGGGACAGGACTACAATGAGCAGTTCTTC. Its translation: CATSNPGQDYNEQFF. The variable domain in full, with the rest retrieved from reference TRBV15 and TRBJ2-1, is DAMVIQNPRYQVTQFGKPVTLSCSQTLNHNVMYWYQQKSSQAPKLLFHYYDKDFNNEADTPDNFQSRRPNTSFCFLDIRSPGLGDTAMYLCATSNPGQDYNEQFFGPGTRLTVL.

This clone was counted only a few times. The V call is TRBV7-6, the J call TRBJ1-1, with a tentative D call TRBD1 (6 bases). This CDR3 contains 15 residues. Per germline, CDR1 SGHVS and CDR2 FNYEAQ. V gave up 5 bases and J gave up 6 bases, with 19 bases separating them. The CDR3: CASSPYRGAQPEAFF. The CDR3 nucleotides are TGTGCCAGCAGCCCGTATCGGGGGGCGCAACCTGAAGCTTTCTTT.

The chain carries TRBV29-1 and TRBJ2-6; D call uncertain. V lost 1 base to trimming and J lost 4 bases, with 5 bases between them. CDR3 length equals 13 residues. The germline gives CDR1 SQVTM, CDR2 ANQGSEA. This CDR3 reads CSVEGAGANVLTF. The CDR3 nucleotides read TGCAGCGTTGAAGGGGCCGGGGCCAACGTCCTGACTTTC.

The chain is built from TRBV5-1 and TRBJ1-4; 7 bases align to TRBD1. Germline trimming cut 1 base from V and 8 bases from J; bases unmatched to any gene: 5. The CDR3 covers 14 residues. The germline V gene encodes CDR1 SGHRS and CDR2 YFSETQ. CDR3: CASSLRGLEEKLFF. CDR3 sequence (DNA): TGCGCCAGCAGCTTGAGGGGGCTCGAAGAAAAACTGTTTTTT.

The V gene is TRBV29-1, the J gene TRBJ1-4; 11 bases are a match to TRBD1. Trimming took 5 bases from V and 9 from J; bases not matched to a gene: 5. The germline gives CDR1 SQVTM, CDR2 ANQGSEA. CDR3 size: 13 residues. CDR3 in DNA: TGCAGCGTTTACGGGACAGGGGGGCAAAAACTGTTTTTT. Amino acids: CSVYGTGGQKLFF. Variable domain in full (rest from reference TRBV29-1 and TRBJ1-4): SAVISQKPSRDICQRGTSLTIQCQVDSQVTMMFWYRQQPGQSLTLIATANQGSEATYESGFVIDKFPISRPNLTFSTLTVSNMSPEDSSIYLCSVYGTGGQKLFFGSGTQLSVL.

This clone was recorded a few times. The J gene is TRBJ1-5, the V gene TRBV6-6; 8 nucleotides align to TRBD1. Germline CDR1 is MNHNY and CDR2 is SVGAGI (reference sequence). Trimming removed 6 bases from V and 1 base from J; junction bases left unmatched: 5. The CDR3 length is 15 residues. This chain's CDR3 is CASRLDRESNQPQHF. The CDR3 DNA reads TGTGCCAGCAGACTGGACAGGGAGAGCAATCAGCCCCAGCATTTT.

The chain is built from TRBV5-1 and TRBJ2-3; 7 bases align to TRBD2. The CDR3 loop spans 16 amino acids. J was trimmed by 4 bases and V by 4 bases; bases with no gene match: 12. Germline V gives CDR1 SGHRS, CDR2 YFSETQ. The CDR3 spells CASSRGDFLEPDTQYF. The CDR3 DNA follows: TGCGCCAGCAGCCGGGGGGACTTTCTCGAACCAGATACGCAGTATTTT.

CDR3 in amino acids: CASSDPGQGDYEQFF. The CDR3 DNA sequence: TGTGCCAGCAGTGACCCGGGACAGGGAGACTATGAGCAGTTCTTC. The V gene is TRBV25-1, the J gene TRBJ2-1, with 9 nucleotides matching TRBD1. Germline V lookup: CDR1 MGHDK, CDR2 SYGVNS. This CDR3 has 15 amino acids. With 3 bases clipped from V and 8 bases from J, the junction kept 8 bases outside the gene matches.

The rearrangement joins TRBV11-2 to TRBJ2-7; 7 bases are a match to TRBD2. CDR1 is SGHAT, CDR2 FQNNGV, per germline. After removal of 3 bases from V and 8 bases from J, the junction contained 16 bases not matched to a gene. CDR3 length equals 16 residues. CDR3 loop: CASSFDSLADLMQQYF. In nucleotides, the CDR3 is TGTGCCAGCAGCTTTGACTCCCTAGCGGACCTCATGCAGCAGTACTTC.

The DNA for the CDR3 is TGTGCCAGCAGCGGCAATAGCGGTTACGAGCAGTACTTC. Translating it yields CASSGNSGYEQYF. V usage is TRBV9 and J usage is TRBJ2-7, with D perhaps matching TRBD2 (6 bases). Between the trimmed V and J ends, which lost 3 bases and 4 bases, there was a span of 11 bases. Germline CDR1 reads SGDLS; CDR2 reads YYNGEE. CDR3 length equals 13 residues.

Only a few counts were recorded for this clone. The chain employs TRBV7-8 and TRBJ2-1, with 8 bases matching TRBD2. The CDR3 spans 15 residues. Looked up from germline, CDR1 is SGHVS and CDR2 is FQNEAQ. Trimming cost V 3 bases and J 7 bases; bases outside gene matches: 8. The CDR3 loop is CASSFDGGGRNEQFF. CDR3 DNA sequence: TGTGCCAGCAGCTTTGACGGGGGGGGGCGGAATGAGCAGTTCTTC.

Only a few counts were recorded for this clone. The CDR3 DNA is TGTGCCAGCAGAACCGGGACAGGGGGCTACGAGCAGTACTTC. Protein: CASRTGTGGYEQYF. The rearrangement joins TRBV2 to TRBJ2-7, with 11 bases aligning to TRBD1. V lost 6 bases to trimming and J lost 3 bases; unmatched junction nucleotides: 4. CDR1 is SNHLY and CDR2 is FYNNEI in the germline V gene. The CDR3 has 14 amino acids.

In this sample, this clone turned up a few times. The chain uses TRBV5-4 and TRBJ2-5; D is undetermined. The CDR3 is 11 amino acids. Trimming removed 3 bases from V and 5 bases from J, with 5 bases in between. CDR1 and CDR2 (germline): SGHNT, YYREEE (reference sequence). The CDR3 here is CASSSGETQYF. As DNA, the CDR3 is TGTGCCAGCAGCTCCGGGGAGACCCAGTACTTC.

This clone was counted only a few times. The chain combines TRBV7-9 with TRBJ1-2; TRBD1 agrees at 8 bases. This CDR3 contains 17 residues. Germline V gene data show CDR1 as SEHNR and CDR2 as FQNEAQ (reference sequence). V was pared by 2 bases and J by 7 bases, with 15 bases of the junction left unmatched. The chain's CDR3 is CASSLTILTGGAFGYTF. The CDR3 coding sequence is TGTGCCAGCAGCTTAACCATCTTAACAGGGGGGGCTTTTGGCTACACCTTC.

The V and J genes are TRBV27 and TRBJ1-5; 11 bases are a match to TRBD1. There are 17 residues in the CDR3. Germline CDR1 is MNHEY and CDR2 is SMNVEV (reference sequence). The junction had 11 bases not matched to a gene; V was cut back by 5 bases and J by 5 bases. CDR3 loop: CASSPYGQGAVHQPQHF. CDR3 in DNA: TGTGCCAGCAGTCCGTATGGACAGGGGGCCGTACATCAGCCCCAGCATTTT.

The chain uses TRBV27 and TRBJ2-1; 16 nucleotides agree with TRBD2. The length of the CDR3 is 14 residues. V was pared by 4 bases and J by 15 bases, with 6 bases of the junction left unmatched. Germline CDR1 is MNHEY and CDR2 is SMNVEV (reference sequence). The DNA for the CDR3 is TGTGCCAGCAGTTCCGGGACTAGCGGGAGGGCTTCGTTCTTC. Translated: CASSSGTSGRASFF.

The chain combines TRBV6-4 with TRBJ1-2, with D perhaps matching TRBD1 (5 bases). The V end was cut by 2 bases, the J end by 4 bases, with 8 bases between. Per germline, CDR1 MRHNA and CDR2 SNTAGT. The CDR3 loop spans 13 amino acids. The CDR3 region has the DNA TGTGCCAGCAGTGACAATCAGGGCTATGGCTACACCTTC. It codes for CASSDNQGYGYTF.

In this sample, this clone turned up a few times. The V gene is TRBV4-2, the J gene TRBJ1-4; no reliable D call. Germline values: CDR1 LGHNA, CDR2 YNFKEQ. The CDR3 contains 14 residues. Trimming took 0 bases from V and 8 from J, leaving 10 bases between them. The DNA for the CDR3 is TGTGCCAGCAGCCAAGAACGTACCAGGGAAAAACTGTTTTTT. Encoded protein: CASSQERTREKLFF.

This sequence joins TRBV4-1 and TRBJ1-5; 8 bases match TRBD1. The junction had 7 bases not matched to a gene; V was cut back by 0 bases and J by 6 bases. The germline CDR1 and CDR2 sequences are MGHRA and YSYEKL. CDR3 length: 16 residues. Here the CDR3 reads CASSQERTGLLQPQHF. In nucleotides, the CDR3 is TGCGCCAGCAGCCAAGAAAGGACAGGGCTCCTTCAGCCCCAGCATTTT.

This clone was recorded a few times. The chain couples TRBV5-4 to TRBJ2-7; TRBD1 might be the D (5 bases). V was cut by 6 bases and J by 5 bases, with 21 bases left in between. The CDR3 is made up of 15 amino acids. Germline CDR1 SGHNT, CDR2 YYREEE (reference sequence). The CDR3 DNA follows: TGTGCCAGCACCACAACAGGAACCTCGTCCCACGAGCAGTACTTC. Protein product: CASTTTGTSSHEQYF.

The gene calls are TRBV11-2 and TRBJ2-1; 11 nucleotides align to TRBD2. V lost 4 bases, J lost 3 bases, and 5 bases stayed unmatched. The germline gives CDR1 SGHAT, CDR2 FQNNGV. CDR3 length equals 16 residues. The CDR3 loop reads CASSSMTSGNYNEQFF. CDR3 coding DNA: TGTGCCAGCAGCTCAATGACTAGCGGGAACTACAATGAGCAGTTCTTC.